This entry concerns a single TCR beta chain. Trimming pared 0 bases from V and 2 bases from J, leaving 11 bases between. Germline lookup yields CDR1 KGHSH and CDR2 LQKENI. The CDR3 runs to 15 residues. Single viable CD3+CD4+CD8-CD45RO+ cells were sorted as the memory CD4+ T cells. These data belong to a study of memory CD4+ T cells and cytomegalovirus serostatus. Sequencing used immunoSEQ multiplex PCR; TCRdb keeps in-frame clones, though not all of them. The table has about 82,000 clones, less than 90% seen once. The TCR was taken from an adult in good health and CMV-seronegative. This chain connects TRBV18 to TRBJ2-7; D may be TRBD2 (7 bases). The sample taken for sequencing was memory CD4+ T cells from blood. In nucleotides, the CDR3 is TGTGCCAGCTCACCACCGGCGGGGGCCGCCTACGAGCAGTACTTC. Translated: CASSPPAGAAYEQYF. Filled out from reference TRBV18 and TRBJ2-7, the complete variable domain reads NAGVMQNPRHLVRRRGQEARLRCSPMKGHSHVYWYRQLPEEGLKFMVYLQKENIIDESGMPKERFSAEFPKEGPSILRIQQVVRGDSAAYFCASSPPAGAAYEQYFGPGTRLTVT.